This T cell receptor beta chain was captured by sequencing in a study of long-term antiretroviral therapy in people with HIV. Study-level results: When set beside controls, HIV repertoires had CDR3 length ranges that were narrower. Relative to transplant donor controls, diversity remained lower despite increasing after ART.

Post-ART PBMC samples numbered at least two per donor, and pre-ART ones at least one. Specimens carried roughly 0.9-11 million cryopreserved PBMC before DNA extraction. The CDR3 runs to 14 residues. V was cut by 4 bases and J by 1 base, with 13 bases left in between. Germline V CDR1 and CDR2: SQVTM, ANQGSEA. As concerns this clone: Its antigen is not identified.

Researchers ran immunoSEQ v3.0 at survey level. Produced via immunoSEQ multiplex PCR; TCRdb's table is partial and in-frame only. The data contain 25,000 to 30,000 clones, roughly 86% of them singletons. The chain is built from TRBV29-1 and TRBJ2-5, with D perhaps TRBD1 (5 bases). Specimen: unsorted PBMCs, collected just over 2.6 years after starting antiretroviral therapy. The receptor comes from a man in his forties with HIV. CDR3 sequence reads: CSVVLRQIQETQYF. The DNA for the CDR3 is TGCAGCGTTGTCCTCAGACAGATCCAAGAGACCCAGTACTTC.